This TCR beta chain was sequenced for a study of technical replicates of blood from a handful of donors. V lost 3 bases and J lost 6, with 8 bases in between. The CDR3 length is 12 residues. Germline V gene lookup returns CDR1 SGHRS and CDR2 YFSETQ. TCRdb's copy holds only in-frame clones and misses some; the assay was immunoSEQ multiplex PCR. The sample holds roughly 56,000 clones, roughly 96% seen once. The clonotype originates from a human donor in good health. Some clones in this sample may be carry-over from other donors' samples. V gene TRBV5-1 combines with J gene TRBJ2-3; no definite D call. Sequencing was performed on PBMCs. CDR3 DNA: TGCGCCAGCAGCTCCCACATGGATACGCAGTATTTT. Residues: CASSSHMDTQYF.